These 25 T cell receptor beta chains were sequenced from one sample in a study of shared clonotypes between healthy human individuals. Profiled with immunoSEQ multiplex PCR; TCRdb holds only in-frame clones, not every one. The sample holds millions of clones, 85% to 95% seen once. The sample taken for sequencing was naive CD4+ T cells sorted from blood. Subset specified: CD45RA+ positively selected. Every receptor here comes from a man aged 18 to 35 in good health.

The chain recombines TRBV11-2 with TRBJ1-1; D is unresolved. Germline assignment: CDR1 SGHAT and CDR2 FQNNGV. This CDR3 spans 14 amino acids. The V end lost 1 base, the J end lost 1 base, and 7 bases lay between the germline ends. CDR3 in DNA: TGTGCCAGCAGCTTAGTGGTGGCGAACACTGAAGCTTTCTTT. Its translation is CASSLVVANTEAFF. Supplemented by reference TRBV11-2 and TRBJ1-1, the full variable domain reads EAGVAQSPRYKIIEKRQSVAFWCNPISGHATLYWYQQILGQGPKLLIQFQNNGVVDDSQLPKDRFSAERLKGVDSTLKIQPAKLEDSAVYLCASSLVVANTEAFFGQGTRLTVV.

This chain joins TRBV6-1 and TRBJ2-7; 7 bases align to TRBD1. The V gene's germline CDR1 is MNHNS and CDR2 SASEGT. The CDR3 covers 13 residues. The V gene end was trimmed by 7 bases and the J gene end by 3 bases; junction bases not matched to a gene: 6. Here the CDR3 reads CASTSGTVYEQYF. In nucleotides, the CDR3 is TGTGCCAGCACCTCCGGGACAGTCTACGAGCAGTACTTC.

The chain carries TRBV5-6 and TRBJ2-5, with 12 nucleotides matching TRBD2. V dropped 3 bases and J dropped 2; count of bases not matched to a gene: 8. The CDR3 totals 17 residues. In germline, CDR1 is SGHDT, CDR2 YYEEEE. The CDR3 nucleotides are TGTGCCAGCAGCTCCCTTAGGACTAGCGGGGTTCAAGAGACCCAGTACTTC. It is translated as CASSSLRTSGVQETQYF.

The chain has TRBV5-6 and TRBJ2-7; D is undetermined. Germline CDR1 reads SGHDT; CDR2 reads YYEEEE. Trimming took off 4 bases at V and 4 bases at J, with 18 bases between the two ends. The CDR3 extends over 15 amino acids. The CDR3 spells CASSPSHGSPYEQYF. The CDR3, as DNA: TGTGCCAGCAGCCCTTCTCACGGGTCCCCGTACGAGCAGTACTTC.

This sequence joins TRBV10-3 and TRBJ2-1; 13 bases are shared with TRBD2. This CDR3 has 16 residues. V dropped 5 bases and J dropped 3; count of bases not matched to a gene: 4. The germline V gene has CDR1 ENHRY and CDR2 SYGVKD. The CDR3 sequence is CAISSGTSGNYNEQFF. The CDR3 bases are TGTGCCATCAGTTCTGGGACTAGCGGGAACTACAATGAGCAGTTCTTC.

Comments on this clone: The same CDR3 can be traced to other DNA sequences in this sample. V usage is TRBV7-2 and J usage is TRBJ2-5, with 9 positions matching TRBD2. The CDR3 contains 14 residues. Germline lookup yields CDR1 SGHTA and CDR2 FQGNSA. With 5 bases clipped from V and 4 bases from J, the junction kept 5 bases outside the gene matches. Here the CDR3 reads CASSPGLAGETQYF. The DNA for the CDR3 is TGTGCCAGCAGCCCGGGACTAGCTGGAGAGACCCAGTACTTC.

J is TRBJ1-2 and V is TRBV4-2; maybe TRBD1 (5 bases). This CDR3 region has 12 residues. CDR1 and CDR2 (germline): LGHNA, YNFKEQ. Trimming pared 4 bases from V and 4 bases from J, leaving 7 bases between. The CDR3 coding sequence is TGTGCCAGCAGCCCAGGGATCTATGGCTACACCTTC. Protein: CASSPGIYGYTF.

This clone was seen once. The genes are TRBV10-3 and TRBJ2-3; TRBD2 matches at 7 bases. V lost 10 bases, J lost 1 base, and 8 bases stayed unmatched. Germline V lookup: CDR1 ENHRY, CDR2 SYGVKD. CDR3 length: 14 amino acids. The chain's CDR3 is CATEDGRGTDTQYF. CDR3 DNA sequence: TGTGCCACCGAAGATGGGAGGGGCACAGATACGCAGTATTTT.

As for this clone: In the same sample, other DNA sequences code for this CDR3. This chain links TRBV7-9 with TRBJ1-2; no firm D call. The CDR3 has 12 amino acids. CDR1 SEHNR and CDR2 FQNEAQ come from the germline V gene (reference sequence). The V and J ends lost 1 base and 5 bases respectively, with 5 bases between them. Here the CDR3 reads CASSLVLYGYTF. DNA for the CDR3: TGTGCCAGCAGCTTAGTCCTTTATGGCTACACCTTC.

In its sample, this clone was seen once. V is TRBV5-1 and J is TRBJ1-3; TRBD1 might be the D (5 bases). Deletions cut 0 bases from V and 2 bases from J, with 6 bases between. This CDR3 region has 14 residues. Germline V gene data show CDR1 as SGHRS and CDR2 as YFSETQ. CDR3 region: CASSLDRTGNTIYF. The CDR3 DNA sequence: TGCGCCAGCAGCTTGGACAGGACTGGAAACACCATATATTTT.

V gene TRBV10-1 combines with J gene TRBJ2-7, with a weak D call TRBD2 (6 bases). The germline gives CDR1 WNHNN, CDR2 SYGVQD (reference sequence). The CDR3 runs to 14 residues. The V end was cut by 2 bases, the J end by 2 bases, with 10 bases between. The CDR3 here is CASSEGRGPYEQYF. Here the CDR3 DNA reads TGCGCCAGCAGTGAGGGGCGGGGACCCTACGAGCAGTACTTC.

CDR3: CASSSLRTVSYNEQFF. In nucleotides, the CDR3 is TGTGCCAGCAGCTCATTGAGGACTGTATCCTACAATGAGCAGTTCTTC. This chain links TRBV13 with TRBJ2-1; D possibly corresponds to TRBD2 (5 bases). The CDR3 runs 16 residues. Germline V lookup: CDR1 PRHDT, CDR2 FYEKMQ (reference sequence). V was shortened by 4 bases and J by 1 base, with 14 bases between the two germline ends.

The rearrangement joins TRBV29-1 to TRBJ2-3, with D unclear. Trimming took 7 bases from V and 0 from J, leaving 17 bases between them. CDR1 SQVTM and CDR2 ANQGSEA come from the germline V gene. The CDR3 runs to 15 residues. Here the CDR3 DNA reads TGCAGCGGCGCGAGAGACTCCGTCAGCACAGATACGCAGTATTTT. Protein product: CSGARDSVSTDTQYF.

This chain links TRBV30 with TRBJ2-1, with D perhaps TRBD1 or TRBD2 (5 bases each). Germline-derived CDR1 and CDR2 are GTSNPN and SVGIG (reference sequence). The CDR3 contains 13 residues. The V gene lost 2 bases and the J gene lost 9 bases, with 14 bases spanning the gap. CDR3 residues: CAWSSRARGEQFF. CDR3 coding DNA: TGTGCCTGGAGTTCCAGGGCCCGGGGTGAGCAGTTCTTC.

The gene calls are TRBV30 and TRBJ2-7; 8 bases are shared with TRBD1. This CDR3 spans 12 amino acids. Losses at the gene ends were 2 bases for V and 6 bases for J; bases not matched to a gene: 3. Germline V CDR1 and CDR2: GTSNPN, SVGIG (reference sequence). CDR3 sequence: CAWSMTGAEQYF. CDR3 DNA: TGTGCCTGGAGTATGACAGGGGCCGAGCAGTACTTC.

J is TRBJ2-2 and V is TRBV7-9; 11 bases agree with TRBD1. The junction had 9 bases not matched to a gene; V was cut back by 5 bases and J by 7 bases. The CDR3 contains 16 residues. CDR1 SEHNR and CDR2 FQNEAQ come from the germline V gene (reference sequence). CDR3 protein: CASSIRDRGKGGELFF. CDR3 coding DNA: TGTGCCAGCAGCATCCGGGACAGGGGGAAGGGCGGGGAGCTGTTTTTT. The whole variable domain, filled in from reference TRBV7-9 and TRBJ2-2, reads DTGVSQNPRHKITKRGQNVTFRCDPISEHNRLYWYRQTLGQGPEFLTYFQNEAQLEKSRLLSDRFSAERPKGSFSTLEIQRTEQGDSAMYLCASSIRDRGKGGELFFGEGSRLTVL.

As regards this clone: Additional DNA sequences in this sample encode the identical CDR3. The chain is built from TRBV5-1 and TRBJ2-3; TRBD2 matches 7 bases. The ends lost 0 bases at V and 3 bases at J; junction bases unmatched: 4. The CDR3 runs 15 residues. The germline CDR1 and CDR2 sequences are SGHRS and YFSETQ. For the CDR3, the DNA is TGCGCCAGCAGCTTGGGGCTAGCGGATACAGATACGCAGTATTTT. This sequence encodes CASSLGLADTDTQYF. Full variable domain (remainder filled in from reference TRBV5-1 and TRBJ2-3): KAGVTQTPRYLIKTRGQQVTLSCSPISGHRSVSWYQQTPGQGLQFLFEYFSETQRNKGNFPGRFSGRQFSNSRSEMNVSTLELGDSALYLCASSLGLADTDTQYFGPGTRLTVL.

The V and J genes are TRBV7-2 and TRBJ1-5; D is undetermined. The CDR3 is made up of 13 amino acids. V gave up 4 bases and J gave up 7 bases, with 11 bases separating them. Looked up from germline, CDR1 is SGHTA and CDR2 is FQGNSA. DNA of the CDR3: TGTGCCAGCAGCTCATCCCCGGTACAGCCCCAGCATTTT. Residues: CASSSSPVQPQHF.

Only one count was recorded for this clone. V and J are TRBV7-2 and TRBJ1-1; no clear D gene. V was cut by 2 bases and J by 4 bases, with 5 bases left in between. This CDR3 spans 12 amino acids. Germline CDR1 is SGHTA and CDR2 is FQGNSA. CDR3 region: CASSLYSTEAFF. CDR3 nucleotides: TGTGCCAGCAGCTTATATTCCACTGAAGCTTTCTTT. Combining the CDR3 with reference TRBV7-2 and TRBJ1-1 gives the whole variable domain GAGVSQSPSNKVTEKGKDVELRCDPISGHTALYWYRQSLGQGLEFLIYFQGNSAPDKSGLPSDRFSAERTGGSVSTLTIQRTQQEDSAVYLCASSLYSTEAFFGQGTRLTVV.

V and J are TRBV13 and TRBJ2-3; D call uncertain. Germline CDR1 reads PRHDT; CDR2 reads FYEKMQ (reference sequence). This CDR3 is 17 amino acids long. Between the trimmed V and J ends, which lost 5 bases and 0 bases, there was a span of 18 bases. The CDR3 here is CASSARWWQTSTDTQYF. The CDR3 nucleotides read TGTGCCAGCAGCGCCCGCTGGTGGCAAACTAGCACAGATACGCAGTATTTT. The whole variable domain, filled in from reference TRBV13 and TRBJ2-3, reads AAGVIQSPRHLIKEKRETATLKCYPIPRHDTVYWYQQGPGQDPQFLISFYEKMQSDKGSIPDRFSAQQFSDYHSELNMSSLELGDSALYFCASSARWWQTSTDTQYFGPGTRLTVL.

The chain recombines TRBV4-3 with TRBJ2-1; TRBD1 aligns across 9 bases. Per germline, CDR1 LGHNA and CDR2 YSLEER. CDR3 length: 15 amino acids. With 4 bases clipped from V and 2 bases from J, the junction kept 3 bases outside the gene matches. Here the CDR3 DNA reads TGCGCCAGCAGCCGCGGGACAGGGCCCTACAATGAGCAGTTCTTC. Translation: CASSRGTGPYNEQFF.

V is TRBV5-6 and J is TRBJ2-7, with unresolved D. Germline CDR1 reads SGHDT; CDR2 reads YYEEEE. V lost 0 bases and J 3 bases, leaving 16 bases between the germline ends. The CDR3 contains 16 residues. The CDR3 DNA follows: TGTGCCAGCAGCTTGGCCGCAGGATTGTCGCGCTACGAGCAGTACTTC. This translates into CASSLAAGLSRYEQYF. The whole variable domain, filled in from reference TRBV5-6 and TRBJ2-7, reads DAGVTQSPTHLIKTRGQQVTLRCSPKSGHDTVSWYQQALGQGPQFIFQYYEEEERQRGNFPDRFSGHQFPNYSSELNVNALLLGDSALYLCASSLAAGLSRYEQYFGPGTRLTVT.

The chain is built from TRBV5-8 and TRBJ2-7, with D possibly matching TRBD1 (6 bases). The CDR3 has 14 amino acids. V was pared by 0 bases and J by 4 bases, with 11 bases between. Germline CDR1 reads SGHTS; CDR2 reads YDEGEE. The CDR3 region has the DNA TGTGCCAGCAGCTTGGACGCCAGGGGATACGAGCAGTACTTC. This sequence encodes CASSLDARGYEQYF.

J is TRBJ2-7 and V is TRBV2; D might be TRBD1 (7 bases). CDR1 SNHLY and CDR2 FYNNEI come from the germline V gene. The CDR3 extends over 16 amino acids. Trimming pared 6 bases from V and 5 bases from J, leaving 23 bases between. DNA of the CDR3: TGTGCCAGCAGCCTAGGGAGACAGGGACTTTTCCACGAGCAGTACTTC. Amino acid sequence: CASSLGRQGLFHEQYF.

As to this clone: Other DNA sequences from this sample encode an identical CDR3 as well. This sequence joins TRBV30 and TRBJ1-5, with 8 bases aligning to TRBD1. CDR1 is GTSNPN, CDR2 SVGIG, per germline (reference sequence). V trimming: 2 bases; J trimming: 2 bases; junction bases outside the gene matches: 2. The CDR3 covers 14 residues. The CDR3 DNA reads as TGTGCCTGGAGTTTACAGGGGGGCAATCAGCCCCAGCATTTT. Translated: CAWSLQGGNQPQHF.